These T cell receptor beta chains were read from a single sample in a study of CD8 T cells in Susac syndrome. TCRdb called the immunoSEQ multiplex PCR reads again in MiXCR, with one record for every CDR3 protein. The sample yields some 120,000 distinct CDR3 sequences, about 96% seen once. The material sequenced was CD4+ T cells from PBMCs. The receptors derive from a human donor in good health. Each CDR3 is given with its conserved first and last residue. A D gene is named only where the DNA matches it firmly. Clone size is stated in some rows and not others, as once, few, many or a class when expanded.

CDR3 protein: CASSFPGSKDYGYTF
CDR3 DNA: TGTGCCAGTAGTTTTCCGGGGAGTAAGGACTATGGCTACACCTTC
V gene: TRBV19
clone size: -
D gene: -
CDR3 length: 15
J gene: TRBJ1-2

CDR3 protein: CSVESGQASYNEQFF
CDR3 DNA: TGCAGCGTTGAATCTGGACAGGCTTCCTACAATGAGCAGTTCTTC
V gene: TRBV29-1
clone size: -
D gene: TRBD1
CDR3 length: 15
J gene: TRBJ2-1

CDR3 protein: CASSVGVEQYF
CDR3 DNA: TGTGCCAGCAGTGTAGGGGTCGAGCAGTACTTC
V gene: TRBV2
clone size: -
D gene: -
CDR3 length: 11
J gene: TRBJ2-7

CDR3 protein: CASSLVQGAVKNIQYF
CDR3 DNA: TGTGCCAGCAGCCTGGTCCAGGGGGCGGTCAAAAACATTCAGTACTTC
V gene: TRBV7-9
clone size: -
D gene: TRBD1
CDR3 length: 16
J gene: TRBJ2-4

CDR3 protein: CASTAGTGIYNEQFF
CDR3 DNA: TGTGCCAGCACCGCAGGGACAGGGATTTACAATGAGCAGTTCTTC
V gene: TRBV2
clone size: -
D gene: TRBD1
CDR3 length: 15
J gene: TRBJ2-1

CDR3 protein: CASSPTGGPYEQYF
CDR3 DNA: TGTGCCAGCAGCCCGACAGGGGGTCCCTACGAGCAGTACTTC
V gene: TRBV7-2
clone size: -
D gene: TRBD1
CDR3 length: 14
J gene: TRBJ2-7

CDR3 protein: CSGWVNEQFF
CDR3 DNA: TGCAGCGGTTGGGTCAATGAGCAGTTCTTC
V gene: TRBV29-1
clone size: -
D gene: -
CDR3 length: 10
J gene: TRBJ2-1

CDR3 protein: CATSESNEQFF
CDR3 DNA: TGTGCCACCAGTGAGTCTAATGAGCAGTTCTTC
V gene: TRBV24-1
clone size: -
D gene: -
CDR3 length: 11
J gene: TRBJ2-1

CDR3 protein: CASSLSLLGAEQFF
CDR3 DNA: TGTGCCAGCAGCTTATCGTTGCTAGGGGCTGAGCAGTTCTTC
V gene: TRBV7-9
clone size: -
D gene: -
CDR3 length: 14
J gene: TRBJ2-1

CDR3 protein: CASSFSGSIPYTQYF
CDR3 DNA: TGTGCCAGCAGCTTCAGCGGGAGTATCCCCTATACGCAGTATTTT
V gene: TRBV7-2
clone size: -
D gene: TRBD2
CDR3 length: 15
J gene: TRBJ2-3

CDR3 protein: CASSPILSGTGYEQYF
CDR3 DNA: TGTGCCAGCAGCCCCATCCTAAGCGGGACTGGCTACGAGCAGTACTTC
V gene: TRBV3-1
clone size: -
D gene: TRBD2
CDR3 length: 16
J gene: TRBJ2-7

CDR3 protein: CASRGTPGQAPNTGELFF
CDR3 DNA: TGTGCCAGCAGGGGGACCCCGGGACAGGCGCCGAACACCGGGGAGCTGTTTTTT
V gene: TRBV2
clone size: -
D gene: TRBD1
CDR3 length: 18
J gene: TRBJ2-2

CDR3 protein: CSVGTSGTDTQYF
CDR3 DNA: TGCAGCGTCGGTACTAGCGGCACAGATACGCAGTATTTT
V gene: TRBV29-1
clone size: once
D gene: TRBD2
CDR3 length: 13
J gene: TRBJ2-3

CDR3 protein: CASSVEAFSSYEQYF
CDR3 DNA: TGTGCCAGCAGCGTAGAGGCGTTCAGCTCCTACGAGCAGTACTTC
V gene: TRBV9
clone size: -
D gene: -
CDR3 length: 15
J gene: TRBJ2-7

CDR3 protein: CASSLGDPPYEQYF
CDR3 DNA: TGTGCCAGCAGCTTAGGGGACCCACCCTACGAGCAGTACTTC
V gene: TRBV7-9
clone size: -
D gene: -
CDR3 length: 14
J gene: TRBJ2-7

CDR3 protein: CASSRGQLNTEAFF
CDR3 DNA: TGTGCCAGTAGTAGGGGACAGCTGAACACTGAAGCTTTCTTT
V gene: TRBV19
clone size: -
D gene: TRBD1
CDR3 length: 14
J gene: TRBJ1-1

CDR3 protein: CASARGPDTEAFF
CDR3 DNA: TGTGCCAGCGCTAGGGGGCCGGACACTGAAGCTTTCTTT
V gene: TRBV7-2
clone size: -
D gene: TRBD1
CDR3 length: 13
J gene: TRBJ1-1

CDR3 protein: CASRSYRATDTQYF
CDR3 DNA: TGTGCCAGCAGATCCTACAGGGCCACAGATACGCAGTATTTT
V gene: TRBV7-9
clone size: -
D gene: -
CDR3 length: 14
J gene: TRBJ2-3

CDR3 protein: CASSYLTSGTGELFF
CDR3 DNA: TGTGCCAGCAGTTACCTGACTAGCGGGACCGGGGAGCTGTTTTTT
V gene: TRBV6-6
clone size: -
D gene: TRBD2
CDR3 length: 15
J gene: TRBJ2-2

CDR3 protein: CSARVPGGYEQYF
CDR3 DNA: TGCAGTGCTAGAGTACCAGGCGGGTACGAGCAGTACTTC
V gene: TRBV20-1
clone size: -
D gene: -
CDR3 length: 13
J gene: TRBJ2-7

CDR3 protein: CASSRQGLEQFF
CDR3 DNA: TGTGCCAGCAGCCGGCAAGGGCTTGAGCAGTTCTTC
V gene: TRBV3-1
clone size: -
D gene: -
CDR3 length: 12
J gene: TRBJ2-1

CDR3 protein: CASSQAAGSQEQFF
CDR3 DNA: TGTGCCAGCAGCCAAGCGGCGGGATCGCAGGAGCAGTTCTTC
V gene: TRBV3-1
clone size: -
D gene: -
CDR3 length: 14
J gene: TRBJ2-1

CDR3 protein: CSAPGAGETQYF
CDR3 DNA: TGCAGTGCCCCAGGGGCAGGGGAGACCCAGTACTTC
V gene: TRBV20-1
clone size: -
D gene: -
CDR3 length: 12
J gene: TRBJ2-5

CDR3 protein: CASSPGTPQETQYF
CDR3 DNA: TGTGCCAGCAGTCCCGGGACGCCCCAAGAGACCCAGTACTTC
V gene: TRBV12-3/TRBV12-4
clone size: few
D gene: -
CDR3 length: 14
J gene: TRBJ2-5

CDR3 protein: CATRSRHGTHGETQYF
CDR3 DNA: TGTGCCACCCGGTCACGTCACGGGACCCACGGGGAGACCCAGTACTTC
V gene: TRBV6-1
clone size: -
D gene: -
CDR3 length: 16
J gene: TRBJ2-5

CDR3 protein: CASSQGQVANTEAFF
CDR3 DNA: TGTGCCAGCAGTCAGGGACAGGTGGCGAACACTGAAGCTTTCTTT
V gene: TRBV6-2/TRBV6-3
clone size: -
D gene: TRBD1
CDR3 length: 15
J gene: TRBJ1-1